A single sample gave rise to the 30 T cell receptor beta chains below, sequenced in a study of T-cell memory formation after mild COVID-19. Via MiXCR, TCRdb re-called the 5' RACE reads, giving one row per CDR3 protein. The data show about 470,000 distinct CDR3 sequences, 15% to 20% seen once. The source material was PBMCs or a T cell subset sorted from them (not recorded which). These receptors came from an adult woman who had mild COVID-19 (a few samples of this study predate the infection). Cell type and time point are not known.

The CDR3 sequence is CATSVGPGQGYTGELFF. Written as DNA, the CDR3 is TGTGCCACCAGTGTCGGACCGGGACAGGGTTACACCGGGGAGCTGTTTTTT. V usage is TRBV24-1 and J usage is TRBJ2-2; TRBD1 agrees at 9 bases. Germline V gene lookup returns CDR1 KGHDR and CDR2 SFDVKD. The J segment lost 3 bases and the V segment lost 5 bases, leaving 9 bases of the junction unmatched. The CDR3 runs 17 residues.

This chain connects TRBV7-9 to TRBJ1-1; TRBD1 is a possible D gene (6 bases). Germline values: CDR1 SEHNR, CDR2 FQNEAQ (reference sequence). The CDR3 is made up of 13 amino acids. V lost 6 bases to trimming and J lost 4 bases, with 12 bases between them. Here the CDR3 reads CASRYSGVTEAFF. The CDR3 coding sequence is TGTGCCAGCAGGTATTCAGGGGTCACTGAAGCTTTCTTT.

This clonotype came up a few times. This chain joins TRBV5-1 and TRBJ1-2; maybe TRBD1 (5 bases). The CDR3 has 16 residues. CDR1 and CDR2 from the germline V gene are SGHRS and YFSETQ. The ends were cut back, 0 bases at V and 6 bases at J, with 18 bases in the middle. DNA of the CDR3: TGCGCCAGCAGCTTGGATCGGGCAGGGAAAGGGGATGGCTACACCTTC. It translates to CASSLDRAGKGDGYTF.

The J gene is TRBJ2-2, the V gene TRBV24-1; D gene ambiguous. Trimming cost V 10 bases and J 5 bases, with 7 bases left between them. This CDR3 spans 11 amino acids. Germline loops: CDR1 KGHDR, CDR2 SFDVKD. Here the CDR3 reads CATEETGELFF. In DNA form, the CDR3 reads TGTGCCACTGAGGAAACCGGGGAGCTGTTTTTT.

V usage is TRBV4-2 and J usage is TRBJ2-1; TRBD2 agrees at 13 bases. Germline V lookup: CDR1 LGHNA, CDR2 YNFKEQ. Germline trimming cut 4 bases from V and 6 bases from J; bases unmatched to any gene: 3. The CDR3 runs to 15 residues. CDR3 nucleotides: TGTGCCAGCAGCCTCACTAGCGGGAGGGGCAATGAGCAGTTCTTC. Protein sequence: CASSLTSGRGNEQFF.

This clonotype was seen at least ten times. The chain couples TRBV12-3 or TRBV12-4 to TRBJ2-3, with D uncertain. With 4 bases removed from V and 4 bases from J, the gap between germline ends came to 9 bases. The CDR3 runs to 13 residues. This CDR3 reads CASSSTVSDTQYF. The CDR3, as DNA: TGTGCCAGCAGTTCCACGGTATCAGATACGCAGTATTTT.

This clonotype was detected a few times. The V and J genes are TRBV5-1 and TRBJ2-1, with no clear D. This CDR3 spans 15 amino acids. Trimming removed 0 bases from V and 7 bases from J, with 14 bases in between. Germline-derived CDR1 and CDR2 are SGHRS and YFSETQ. The CDR3 sequence is CASSLETPVLNEQFF. CDR3 nucleotide sequence: TGCGCCAGCAGCTTGGAAACCCCTGTTCTTAATGAGCAGTTCTTC.

The rearrangement links TRBV11-2 to TRBJ2-6, with D perhaps given as TRBD1 or TRBD2 (5 bases each). The CDR3 is made up of 17 amino acids. Germline lookup yields CDR1 SGHAT and CDR2 FQNNGV. V lost 5 bases and J lost 4, with 18 bases in between. DNA for the CDR3: TGTGCCAGCAGCCGGGGCCCACTTAGGAGAGGGGCCAACGTCCTGACTTTC. This gives the protein CASSRGPLRRGANVLTF.

The V and J genes are TRBV7-8 and TRBJ1-5, with D unresolved. V gave up 1 base and J gave up 1 base, with 8 bases separating them. The CDR3 length is 15 residues. Germline loops: CDR1 SGHVS, CDR2 FQNEAQ. Here the CDR3 DNA reads TGTGCCAGCAGCTTAGGGGGAAAAAGCAATCAGCCCCAGCATTTT. As protein: CASSLGGKSNQPQHF.

The sample holds a few counts of this clonotype. This sequence joins TRBV6-2 or TRBV6-3 and TRBJ2-7; TRBD2 matches at 9 bases. The CDR3 loop spans 15 amino acids. Germline trimming cut 5 bases from V and 0 bases from J; bases unmatched to any gene: 5. CDR1 is MNHEY and CDR2 is SVGEGT in the germline V gene. CDR3 amino acids: CASSLSGSPSYEQYF. DNA of the CDR3: TGTGCCAGCAGTCTTAGCGGGAGCCCCTCCTACGAGCAGTACTTC.

This clonotype showed up just a few times. The CDR3 DNA reads TGTGCCAGCAGTTACGGGACTAGCGCCTACGAGCAGTACTTC. Amino acid sequence: CASSYGTSAYEQYF. The J gene is TRBJ2-7, the V gene TRBV6-2 or TRBV6-3; 10 nucleotides line up with TRBD2. The CDR3 extends over 14 amino acids. V shed 2 bases and J 2 bases; nucleotides not matched to a gene: 0. Germline V lookup: CDR1 MNHEY, CDR2 SVGEGT.

This clonotype came up a few times. V usage is TRBV7-8 and J usage is TRBJ2-7, with 7 nucleotides matching TRBD2. This CDR3 comprises 18 residues. After removal of 1 base from V and 2 bases from J, the junction contained 14 bases not matched to a gene. The germline V gene encodes CDR1 SGHVS and CDR2 FQNEAQ. The chain's CDR3 is CASSLEVVWEGTTYEQYF. DNA of the CDR3: TGTGCCAGCAGCTTAGAGGTCGTATGGGAGGGGACGACCTACGAGCAGTACTTC.

The chain couples TRBV7-8 to TRBJ2-4, with 8 nucleotides matching TRBD2. Germline V lookup: CDR1 SGHVS, CDR2 FQNEAQ. V lost 4 bases and J lost 7; bases outside the gene matches: 3. The CDR3 runs 13 residues. The CDR3 region is CASSSRLANIQYF. CDR3 bases: TGTGCCAGCAGCTCGAGACTAGCGAACATTCAGTACTTC.

This clonotype was seen only a few times. V and J are TRBV6-6 and TRBJ2-7; maybe TRBD1 (7 bases). Germline loops: CDR1 MNHNY, CDR2 SVGAGI (reference sequence). The CDR3 has 20 residues. V gave up 2 bases and J gave up 3 bases, with 29 bases separating them. DNA of the CDR3: TGTGCCAGCAGTTACATCCTTAGACAGGGACTCGCCCATGGCATCTACGAGCAGTACTTC. Amino acid sequence: CASSYILRQGLAHGIYEQYF.

The chain recombines TRBV24-1 with TRBJ2-5; D call uncertain. The germline V and J ends were trimmed by 5 bases and 5 bases, with 8 bases remaining between them. The CDR3 loop spans 12 amino acids. CDR1 is KGHDR and CDR2 is SFDVKD in the germline V gene. The CDR3 region is CATSVYGETQYF. Written as DNA, the CDR3 is TGTGCCACCAGTGTGTACGGGGAGACCCAGTACTTC.

The genes are TRBV24-1 and TRBJ2-1; perhaps TRBD2 as D (6 bases). The CDR3 is 18 residues long. Trimming cost V 7 bases and J 10 bases, with 31 bases left between them. Germline CDR1 and CDR2: KGHDR and SFDVKD. This chain's CDR3 is CATSNLRNSGHYTIEQFF. In DNA form, the CDR3 reads TGTGCCACCAGCAACCTCCGGAATAGCGGACACTATACAATAGAGCAGTTCTTC.

This clonotype was counted a few times. This chain joins TRBV7-8 and TRBJ2-1; 8 nucleotides align to TRBD1. With V trimmed by 3 bases and J by 6 bases, 7 bases remained unmatched. Germline CDR1 and CDR2: SGHVS and FQNEAQ. This CDR3 contains 15 residues. The CDR3 loop reads CASSFPQGVGNEQFF. The DNA of the CDR3 is TGTGCCAGCAGCTTTCCACAGGGGGTAGGCAATGAGCAGTTCTTC. The full variable domain, in which reference TRBV7-8 and TRBJ2-1 provide the parts outside the CDR3, is GAGVSQSPRYKVAKRGQDVALRCDPISGHVSLFWYQQALGQGPEFLTYFQNEAQLDKSGLPSDRFFAERPEGSVSTLKIQRTQQEDSAVYLCASSFPQGVGNEQFFGPGTRLTVL.

The chain has TRBV12-3 or TRBV12-4 and TRBJ2-3; D possibly corresponds to TRBD1 (5 bases). The CDR3 is 15 amino acids. V lost 7 bases and J lost 0, with 14 bases in between. The DNA for the CDR3 is TGTGCCAGCACCCGACCAGGGTACAGCACAGATACGCAGTATTTT. It encodes CASTRPGYSTDTQYF.

This clonotype was detected ten times or more. The J gene is TRBJ2-2, the V gene TRBV5-6, with D maybe TRBD2 (6 bases). The CDR3 extends over 15 amino acids. CDR1 is SGHDT and CDR2 is YYEEEE in the germline V gene. The V and J ends lost 4 bases and 1 base respectively, with 11 bases between them. CDR3: CASSALARNTGELFF. Written as DNA, the CDR3 is TGTGCCAGCAGCGCGCTAGCGCGGAACACCGGGGAGCTGTTTTTT.

This clonotype was found a few times. The chain recombines TRBV20-1 with TRBJ1-6; D remains unclear. V was shortened by 7 bases and J by 9 bases, with 4 bases between the two germline ends. This CDR3 is built from 9 residues. CDR1 is DFQATT, CDR2 SNEGSKA, per germline (reference sequence). CDR3 DNA: TGCAGTGTCGGTTCACCCCTCCACTTT. Its translation is CSVGSPLHF.

This clonotype turned up a few times. The chain carries TRBV12-3 or TRBV12-4 and TRBJ1-2; D perhaps matches TRBD1 (5 bases). The ends were cut back, 6 bases at V and 7 bases at J, with 15 bases in the middle. The CDR3 runs 13 residues. CDR3 amino acids: CASSQDKGAGYTF. In DNA form, the CDR3 reads TGTGCCAGCAGCCAAGACAAAGGGGCTGGCTACACCTTC.

The gene calls are TRBV11-2 and TRBJ2-5; a possible D gene is TRBD2 (6 bases). This CDR3 is 15 amino acids long. The germline V gene encodes CDR1 SGHAT and CDR2 FQNNGV. The germline V and J ends were trimmed by 5 bases and 5 bases, with 18 bases remaining between them. For the CDR3, the DNA is TGTGCCAGCAGCCCCGGGACTGGAGAAGCTGAGACCCAGTACTTC. Its translation is CASSPGTGEAETQYF.

The chain employs TRBV5-1 and TRBJ2-1, with 12 bases fitting TRBD2. In germline, CDR1 is SGHRS, CDR2 YFSETQ. With V trimmed by 2 bases and J by 5 bases, 11 bases remained unmatched. The CDR3 is made up of 18 amino acids. CDR3 coding DNA: TGCGCCAGCAGCTTCTATCGCTCTAGCGGGAGGGGAAACAATGAGCAGTTCTTC. Translated: CASSFYRSSGRGNNEQFF. The complete variable domain, with remaining parts taken from reference TRBV5-1 and TRBJ2-1, reads KAGVTQTPRYLIKTRGQQVTLSCSPISGHRSVSWYQQTPGQGLQFLFEYFSETQRNKGNFPGRFSGRQFSNSRSEMNVSTLELGDSALYLCASSFYRSSGRGNNEQFFGPGTRLTVL.

In this sample, this clonotype turned up a few times. The V gene is TRBV5-1, the J gene TRBJ2-5; D gene ambiguous. Trimming removed 3 bases at V and 0 bases at J, with 6 bases between. This CDR3 spans 13 amino acids. CDR1 and CDR2 (germline): SGHRS, YFSETQ. CDR3 protein: CASSYHNQETQYF. Written as DNA, the CDR3 is TGCGCCAGCAGCTATCACAACCAAGAGACCCAGTACTTC.

The rearrangement uses TRBV6-6 and TRBJ2-4, with 7 bases lining up with TRBD1. The CDR3 runs 15 residues. Germline CDR1 is MNHNY and CDR2 is SVGAGI (reference sequence). Losses at the gene ends were 5 bases for V and 6 bases for J; bases not matched to a gene: 10. The CDR3 DNA is TGTGCCAGCAGTGCTTCAAGGACAGGCTTAAACATTCAGTACTTC. Its protein is CASSASRTGLNIQYF.

This clonotype was seen only once. The chain recombines TRBV19 with TRBJ1-5; D unresolved. The V gene's germline CDR1 is LNHDA and CDR2 SQIVND (reference sequence). The CDR3 covers 14 residues. V gave up 3 bases and J gave up 2 bases, with 8 bases separating them. In nucleotides, the CDR3 is TGTGCCAGTAGTATGACCGGGGGCAATCAGCCCCAGCATTTT. Residues: CASSMTGGNQPQHF.

A few counts support this clonotype. CDR3 bases: TGTGCCAGCAGACCCGCGTCTAGCGGGACCCAAGAGACCCAGTACTTC. The encoded protein is CASRPASSGTQETQYF. The chain is built from TRBV12-3 or TRBV12-4 and TRBJ2-5, with 9 bases lining up with TRBD2. V gave up 6 bases and J gave up 1 base; unmatched junction bases: 9. CDR3 length: 16 amino acids.

This clonotype was recorded a few times. The J gene is TRBJ2-7, the V gene TRBV7-2; TRBD1 matches at 7 bases. CDR1 and CDR2 from the germline V gene are SGHTA and FQGNSA. V lost 4 bases, J lost 2 bases, and 14 bases stayed unmatched. The CDR3 sequence is 17 residues long. The chain's CDR3 is CASSSPTTTGFTYEQYF. In DNA form, the CDR3 reads TGTGCCAGCAGCTCCCCGACAACGACAGGGTTTACCTACGAGCAGTACTTC.

This chain connects TRBV10-2 to TRBJ1-3; tentative D call: TRBD1 (5 bases). The CDR3 runs 15 residues. The germline CDR1 and CDR2 sequences are WSHSY and SAAADI. V was cut by 3 bases and J by 0 bases, with 9 bases left in between. The DNA for the CDR3 is TGCGCCAGCAGTGATGGCGGGGGCTCTGGAAACACCATATATTTT. This encodes CASSDGGGSGNTIYF.

In this sample, this clonotype turned up once. The J gene is TRBJ2-3, the V gene TRBV6-2 or TRBV6-3; a possible D gene is TRBD2 (6 bases). Trimming pared 5 bases from V and 6 bases from J, leaving 30 bases between. The CDR3 runs to 19 residues. From germline, CDR1 is MNHEY and CDR2 SVGEGT. The DNA for the CDR3 is TGTGCCAGCAGTCAGGTCCCGACTTCGGAGGGAGGCCTCCGGGATACGCAGTATTTT. It encodes CASSQVPTSEGGLRDTQYF.